The sequence of this T cell receptor delta chain was determined in a study of γδ T cells in repeated Plasmodium falciparum infection (TCRdb year 2021). Study-wide context: Malian children exposed to intense seasonal malaria transmission were enrolled in the natural-infection arm and compared with Australian children matched for age and gender. Samples were collected from controlled-infection subjects at baseline, immediately before selected infections, and 21 days after each infection. The study looked at how repeated Plasmodium falciparum infection shapes the human gammadelta T cell repertoire, using both natural infection in Mali and controlled human malaria infection. The gammadelta TCR repertoires from Mali were analysed in two ways: cross-sectionally during periods with no transmission, and longitudinally across episodes of acute febrile malaria. Four to six malaria-naive U.S. adults underwent four controlled human malaria infections by bites from P. falciparum NF54-infected Anopheles stephensi mosquitoes over approximately 620 days.

In the case of this clone: What this receptor recognizes is not known. This likely reflects a read error, since a far larger clone is one base away. Additional DNA sequences in this sample encode the identical CDR3.

Receptor amplification or capture employed multiplex PCR. Sequenced using an Illumina MiSeq. From each sorted gammadelta T cell sample, both TCR gamma (TRG) and TCR delta (TRD) chains were sequenced. Per the source publication's procedure: The repertoire analyses used clonotype tree plots, the accumulated frequency of the top 20 clonotypes, and diversity index (DI) and D75 metrics. TCRdb called clones from the public reads with CATT, and repeated DNA sequences were later combined into one row. In this record, the V and J calls reflect TCRdb's handling and not the investigators' own analysis. The sample table contains roughly 48,000 delta-chain clones; only one count was recorded for over 1.5% of them. The ten largest account for around 8.6% of the sample. Study-level results and caveats: Compared with Australian children, Malian children appeared to have Vdelta2-negative gammadelta TCR repertoires that were more clonally expanded, less diverse and less shared. Repeated controlled infections appeared to drive waves of new clonotype selection in Vdelta2-negative, largely Vdelta1+, gammadelta TCR repertoires. Generalizability was limited because the Malian cohort was drawn from a small rural village of predominantly one ethnic group. Across time and infection, the Vgamma9/Vdelta2+ TCR repertoires showed a highly stable polyclonal makeup, with many TCRgamma sequences overlapping between individuals. Because the controlled-infection cohort was small, analysis of inter-individual variability in gammadelta T cell responses was limited.

Vgamma9/Vdelta2+ and Vdelta2-negative gammadelta T cell populations were flow-sorted from peripheral blood mononuclear cells for bulk TCR repertoire analysis. Taken from the germline V gene, the CDR1 and CDR2 loops are TSWWSYY and QGS. Counted from cysteine to phenylalanine, this CDR3 has 17 amino acids. The sequence is cut down to CDR3 DNA, 51 bases in frame from base 1. The clonotype originates from a pool of human donors (malaria-infected and uninfected, not separated). Recombination joined TRDV1 with TRDJ1; the D gene cannot be resolved reliably. Matching the DNA to germline supplied the J gene, which TCRdb does not give. Specimen: gamma-delta T cells from blood. The nucleotide sequence reads TGTGCTCTTGGGGAACTCGCCAGGGGCCCGGACACAGATAAACTCATCTTT. Its protein reads: CALGELARGPDTDKLIF.